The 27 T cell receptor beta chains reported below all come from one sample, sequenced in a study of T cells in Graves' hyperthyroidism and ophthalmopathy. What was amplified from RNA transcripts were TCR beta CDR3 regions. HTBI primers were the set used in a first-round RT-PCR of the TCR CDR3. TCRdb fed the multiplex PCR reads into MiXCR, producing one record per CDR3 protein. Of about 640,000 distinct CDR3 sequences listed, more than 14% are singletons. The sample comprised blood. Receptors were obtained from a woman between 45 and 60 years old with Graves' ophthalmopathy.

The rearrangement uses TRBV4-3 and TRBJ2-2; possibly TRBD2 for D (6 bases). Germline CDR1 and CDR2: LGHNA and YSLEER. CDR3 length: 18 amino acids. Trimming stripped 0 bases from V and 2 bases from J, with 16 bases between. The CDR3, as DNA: TGCGCCAGCAGCCAAGACTGGCGGGATTTAATTAACACCGGGGAGCTGTTTTTT. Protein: CASSQDWRDLINTGELFF.

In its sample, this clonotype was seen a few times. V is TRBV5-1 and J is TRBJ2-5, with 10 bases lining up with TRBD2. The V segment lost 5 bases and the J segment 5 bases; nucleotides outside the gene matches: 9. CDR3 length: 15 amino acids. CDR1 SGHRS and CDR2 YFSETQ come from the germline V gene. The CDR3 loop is CASSASGSAKETQYF. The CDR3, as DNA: TGCGCCAGCAGTGCTAGCGGGAGCGCAAAGGAGACCCAGTACTTC.

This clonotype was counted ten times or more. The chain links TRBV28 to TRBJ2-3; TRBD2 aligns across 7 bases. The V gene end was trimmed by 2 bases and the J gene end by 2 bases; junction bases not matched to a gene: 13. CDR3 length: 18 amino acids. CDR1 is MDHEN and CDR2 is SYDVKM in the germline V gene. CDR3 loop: CASSLRPPGRLDTDTQYF. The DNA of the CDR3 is TGTGCCAGCAGTTTACGCCCACCCGGGAGGCTCGACACAGATACGCAGTATTTT.

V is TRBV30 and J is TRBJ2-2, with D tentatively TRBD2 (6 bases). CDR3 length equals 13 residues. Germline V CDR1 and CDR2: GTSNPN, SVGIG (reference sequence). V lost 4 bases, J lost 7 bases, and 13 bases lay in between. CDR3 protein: CAWKVGGGGELFF. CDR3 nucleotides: TGTGCCTGGAAGGTGGGGGGAGGCGGGGAGCTGTTTTTT.

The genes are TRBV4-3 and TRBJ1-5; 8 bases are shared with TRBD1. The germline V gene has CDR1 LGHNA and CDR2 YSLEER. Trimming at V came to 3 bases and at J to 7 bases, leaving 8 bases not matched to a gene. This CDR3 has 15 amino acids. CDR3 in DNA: TGCGCCAGCAGCCAGAGGACAGGGATTGGCCAGCCCCAGCATTTT. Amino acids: CASSQRTGIGQPQHF.

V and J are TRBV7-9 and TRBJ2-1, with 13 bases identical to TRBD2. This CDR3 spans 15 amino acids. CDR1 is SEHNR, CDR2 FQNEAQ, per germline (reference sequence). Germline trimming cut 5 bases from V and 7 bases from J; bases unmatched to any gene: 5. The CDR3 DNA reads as TGTGCCAGCAGCCCACTAGCGGGAGGGGAAAATGAGCAGTTCTTC. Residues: CASSPLAGGENEQFF.

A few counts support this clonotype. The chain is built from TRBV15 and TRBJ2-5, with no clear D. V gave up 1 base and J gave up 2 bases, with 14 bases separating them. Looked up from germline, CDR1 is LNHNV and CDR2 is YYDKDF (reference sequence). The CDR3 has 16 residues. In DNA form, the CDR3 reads TGTGCCACCAGCAGAGCCGATACCCGAGTTCAAGAGACCCAGTACTTC. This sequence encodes CATSRADTRVQETQYF.

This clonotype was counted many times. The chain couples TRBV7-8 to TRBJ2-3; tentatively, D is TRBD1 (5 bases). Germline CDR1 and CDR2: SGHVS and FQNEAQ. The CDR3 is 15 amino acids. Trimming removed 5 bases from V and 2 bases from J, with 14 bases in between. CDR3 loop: CASSLGVVVTDTQYF. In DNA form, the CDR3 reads TGTGCCAGCAGCCTAGGGGTTGTCGTCACAGATACGCAGTATTTT.

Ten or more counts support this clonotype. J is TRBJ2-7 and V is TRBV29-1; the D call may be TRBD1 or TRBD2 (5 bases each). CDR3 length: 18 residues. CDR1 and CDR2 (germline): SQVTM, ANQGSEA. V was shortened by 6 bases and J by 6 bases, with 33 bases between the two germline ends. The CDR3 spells CSVFPESSDGAPSFEQYF. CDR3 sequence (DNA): TGCAGCGTATTCCCCGAGTCTTCGGACGGGGCCCCGTCGTTCGAGCAGTACTTC.

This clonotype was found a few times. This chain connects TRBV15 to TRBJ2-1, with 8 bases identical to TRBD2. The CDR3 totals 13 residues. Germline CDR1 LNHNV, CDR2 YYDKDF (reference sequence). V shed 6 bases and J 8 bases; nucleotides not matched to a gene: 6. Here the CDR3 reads CATRAGVLDEQFF. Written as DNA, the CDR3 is TGTGCCACCAGAGCGGGAGTCTTGGATGAGCAGTTCTTC.

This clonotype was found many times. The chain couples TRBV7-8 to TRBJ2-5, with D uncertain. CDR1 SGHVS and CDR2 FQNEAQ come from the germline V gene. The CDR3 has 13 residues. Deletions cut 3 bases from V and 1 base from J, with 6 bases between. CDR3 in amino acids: CASSFSIQETQYF. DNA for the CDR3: TGTGCCAGCAGCTTCTCAATCCAAGAGACCCAGTACTTC. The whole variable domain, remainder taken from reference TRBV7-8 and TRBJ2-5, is GAGVSQSPRYKVAKRGQDVALRCDPISGHVSLFWYQQALGQGPEFLTYFQNEAQLDKSGLPSDRFFAERPEGSVSTLKIQRTQQEDSAVYLCASSFSIQETQYFGPGTRLLVL.

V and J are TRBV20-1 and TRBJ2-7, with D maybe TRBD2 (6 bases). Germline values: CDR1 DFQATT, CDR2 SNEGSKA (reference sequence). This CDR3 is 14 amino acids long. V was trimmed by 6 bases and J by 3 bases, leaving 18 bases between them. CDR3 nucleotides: TGCAGTGCCACTGACCGGGAGTTCAGCTACGAGCAGTACTTC. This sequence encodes CSATDREFSYEQYF.

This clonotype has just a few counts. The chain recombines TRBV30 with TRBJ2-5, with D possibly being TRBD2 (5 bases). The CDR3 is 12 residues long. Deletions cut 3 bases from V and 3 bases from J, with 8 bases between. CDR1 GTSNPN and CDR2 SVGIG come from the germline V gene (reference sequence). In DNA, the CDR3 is TGTGCCTGGAGGGTTAGCGAAGAGACCCAGTACTTC. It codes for CAWRVSEETQYF. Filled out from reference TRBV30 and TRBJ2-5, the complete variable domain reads SQTIHQWPATLVQPVGSPLSLECTVEGTSNPNLYWYRQAAGRGLQLLFYSVGIGQISSEVPQNLSASRPQDRQFILSSKKLLLSDSGFYLCAWRVSEETQYFGPGTRLLVL.

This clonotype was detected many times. The CDR3 bases are TGTGCCAGCAGCTTAACGCCGGGAGGGTCCAATGAGCAGTTCTTC. It codes for CASSLTPGGSNEQFF. V and J are TRBV7-3 and TRBJ2-1, with 8 bases identical to TRBD2. J was trimmed by 6 bases and V by 0 bases; bases with no gene match: 4. CDR1 and CDR2 from the germline V gene are SGHTA and FQGTGA. The CDR3 extends over 15 amino acids.

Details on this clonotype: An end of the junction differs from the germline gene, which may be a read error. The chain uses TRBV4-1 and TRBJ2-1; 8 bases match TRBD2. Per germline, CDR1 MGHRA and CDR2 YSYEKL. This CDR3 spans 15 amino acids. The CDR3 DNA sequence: TGCGCCGGCAGCCAAGACCGGACTAGCCCTACTGAGCAGTTCTTC. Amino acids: CAGSQDRTSPTEQFF.

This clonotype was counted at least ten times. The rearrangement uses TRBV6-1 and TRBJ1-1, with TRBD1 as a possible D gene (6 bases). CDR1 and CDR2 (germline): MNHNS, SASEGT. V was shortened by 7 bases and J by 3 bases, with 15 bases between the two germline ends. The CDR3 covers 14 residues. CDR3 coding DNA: TGTGCCAGCAAACAACAGGGATACGACACTGAAGCTTTCTTT. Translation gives CASKQQGYDTEAFF.

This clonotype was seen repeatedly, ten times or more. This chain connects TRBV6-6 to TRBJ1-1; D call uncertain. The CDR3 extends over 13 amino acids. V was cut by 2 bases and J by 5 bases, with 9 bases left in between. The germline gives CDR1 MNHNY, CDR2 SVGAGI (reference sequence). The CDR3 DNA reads TGTGCCAGCAGTTACAATACGGGGACTGAAGCTTTCTTT. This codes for CASSYNTGTEAFF.

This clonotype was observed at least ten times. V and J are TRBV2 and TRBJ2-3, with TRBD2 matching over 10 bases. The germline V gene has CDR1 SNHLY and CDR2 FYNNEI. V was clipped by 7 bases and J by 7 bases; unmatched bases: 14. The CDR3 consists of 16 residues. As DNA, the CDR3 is TGTGCCAGCACGCGTCGGAGCGGGAGGGCCGGGAATACGCAGTATTTT. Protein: CASTRRSGRAGNTQYF.

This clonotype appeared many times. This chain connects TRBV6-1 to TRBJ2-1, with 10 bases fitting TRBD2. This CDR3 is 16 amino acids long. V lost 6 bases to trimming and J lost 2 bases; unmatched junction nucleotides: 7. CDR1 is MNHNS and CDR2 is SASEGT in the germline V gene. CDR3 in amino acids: CASRSRTSGPYNEQFF. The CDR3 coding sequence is TGTGCCAGCAGATCAAGGACTAGCGGACCCTACAATGAGCAGTTCTTC.

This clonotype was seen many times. In DNA, the CDR3 is TGTGCCAGCAGTTTGTCTAGGGAGATTAATCAGCCCCAGCATTTT. This encodes CASSLSREINQPQHF. The chain carries TRBV12-3 or TRBV12-4 and TRBJ1-5; D not resolved. The ends were cut back, 3 bases at V and 4 bases at J, with 13 bases in the middle. CDR3 length: 15 residues.

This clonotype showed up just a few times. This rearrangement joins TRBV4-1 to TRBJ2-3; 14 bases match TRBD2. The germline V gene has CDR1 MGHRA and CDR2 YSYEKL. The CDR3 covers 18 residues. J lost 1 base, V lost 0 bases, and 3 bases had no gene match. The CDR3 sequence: CASSQDGTSGRGTDTQYF. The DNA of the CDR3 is TGCGCCAGCAGCCAAGATGGGACTAGCGGGAGAGGCACAGATACGCAGTATTTT.

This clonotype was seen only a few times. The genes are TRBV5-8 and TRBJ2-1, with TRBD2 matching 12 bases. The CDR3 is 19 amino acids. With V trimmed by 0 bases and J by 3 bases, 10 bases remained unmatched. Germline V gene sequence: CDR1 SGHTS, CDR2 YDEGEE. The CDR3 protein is CASSLVGLAGGGYYNEQFF. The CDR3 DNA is TGTGCCAGCAGCTTGGTTGGGCTAGCGGGAGGGGGATACTACAATGAGCAGTTCTTC.

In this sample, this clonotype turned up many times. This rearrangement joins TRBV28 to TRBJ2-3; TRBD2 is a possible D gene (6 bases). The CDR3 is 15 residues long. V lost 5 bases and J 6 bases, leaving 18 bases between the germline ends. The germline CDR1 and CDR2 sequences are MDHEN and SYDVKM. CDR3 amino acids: CASSPELAERDTQYF. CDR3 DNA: TGTGCCAGCAGTCCGGAGTTAGCGGAGCGGGATACGCAGTATTTT.

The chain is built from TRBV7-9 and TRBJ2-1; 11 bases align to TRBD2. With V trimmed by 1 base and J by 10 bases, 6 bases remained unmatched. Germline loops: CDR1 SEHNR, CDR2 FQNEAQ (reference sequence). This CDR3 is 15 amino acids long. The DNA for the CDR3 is TGTGCCAGCAGCTTAGTTAGCGGGAGGGTTCGGGAGCAGTTCTTC. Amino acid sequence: CASSLVSGRVREQFF.

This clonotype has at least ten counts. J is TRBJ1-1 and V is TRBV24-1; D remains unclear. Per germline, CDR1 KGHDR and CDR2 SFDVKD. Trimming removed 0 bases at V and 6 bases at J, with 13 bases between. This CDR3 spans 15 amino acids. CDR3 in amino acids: CATSDLALEGPEAFF. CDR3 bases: TGTGCCACCAGTGATTTGGCTCTGGAGGGCCCTGAAGCTTTCTTT.

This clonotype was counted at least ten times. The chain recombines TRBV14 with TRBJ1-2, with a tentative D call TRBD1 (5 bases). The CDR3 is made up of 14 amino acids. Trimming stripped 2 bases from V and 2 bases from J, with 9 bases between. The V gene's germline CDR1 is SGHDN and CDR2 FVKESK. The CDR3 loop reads CASSQSWGNYGYTF. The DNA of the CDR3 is TGTGCCAGCAGCCAATCATGGGGGAACTATGGCTACACCTTC.

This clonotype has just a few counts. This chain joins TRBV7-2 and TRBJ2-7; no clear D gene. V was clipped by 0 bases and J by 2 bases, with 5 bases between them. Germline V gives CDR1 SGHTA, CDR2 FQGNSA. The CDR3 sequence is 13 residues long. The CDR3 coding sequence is TGTGCCAGCAGCTTAGCGTTCACCTACGAGCAGTACTTC. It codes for CASSLAFTYEQYF.